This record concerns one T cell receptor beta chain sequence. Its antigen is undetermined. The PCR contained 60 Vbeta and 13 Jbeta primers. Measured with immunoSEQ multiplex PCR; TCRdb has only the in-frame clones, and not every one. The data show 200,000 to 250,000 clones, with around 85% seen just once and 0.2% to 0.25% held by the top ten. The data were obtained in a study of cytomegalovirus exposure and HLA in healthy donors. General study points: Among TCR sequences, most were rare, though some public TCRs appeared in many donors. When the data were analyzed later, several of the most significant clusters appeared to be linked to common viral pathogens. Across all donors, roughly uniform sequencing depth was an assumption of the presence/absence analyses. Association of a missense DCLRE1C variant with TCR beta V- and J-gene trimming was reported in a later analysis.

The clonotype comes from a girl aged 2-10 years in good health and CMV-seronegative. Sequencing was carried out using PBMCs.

Here the CDR3 DNA reads TGTGCCAGCAGTGAAGACCCAGGGGGCGAATACACCGGGGAGCTGTTTTTT. It specifies CASSEDPGGEYTGELFF. This chain joins TRBV2 and TRBJ2-2, with 8 bases aligning to TRBD1. The CDR3 spans 17 residues. V shed 1 base, J shed 3 bases, and the junction held 7 bases outside the gene matches. The germline V gene encodes CDR1 SNHLY and CDR2 FYNNEI.